This T cell receptor (beta chain) was observed in a study of control samples from healthy donors and cancer patients (dated by TCRdb to 2019 to 2021). This clone was seen a single time. There is no known antigen for this receptor. No per-base quality is available; no much larger clone lies one base away. The library was generated by the immunoSEQ multiplex PCR assay. TCRdb took this table from immuneACCESS and kept in-frame rearrangements with V and J called. Such tables lack part of the clones; where checked against another copy, unresolved V genes explain under half of the gap, and the rest is unexplained. This sample holds about 82,000 clones; over 75% were observed only once. Over 15% of the sample goes to the ten largest clones. Based on the germline V gene, the CDR1 and CDR2 sequences are LGHNA and YNFKEQ. The CDR3 measures 15 amino acids from cysteine to phenylalanine. The entry retains the CDR3 DNA only, 45 bases that are in frame from base 1. V is pared back by 1 base and J by 1 base, with 10 bases lying between the germline termini.

Recombination connected TRBV4-2 to TRBJ2-5, with no reliable assignment of the D segment. Sequencing input: blood. This receptor was identified in a man aged 45-65 years in good health. The nucleotide sequence reads TGTGCCAGCAGCCAAGCGGACGGAAGCCAAGAGACCCAGTACTTC. Its coded protein is CASSQADGSQETQYF.